These T cell receptor beta chains were read from a single sample in a study of shared clonotypes between healthy human individuals. Only in-frame clones appear in the TCRdb table, and some are missing; sequencing was by immunoSEQ multiplex PCR. The table lists about 380,000 clones, about 96% of them singletons, with around 0.32% in the top ten. Sequenced sample: memory CD8+ T cells sorted from blood. The origin of the receptors is a man aged 25 to 40 in good health. The CDR3 runs from the conserved cysteine through the conserved F or W. Each record gives: V gene, J gene, clone size, D gene, CDR3 DNA, CDR3 protein. A D gene is named only where the DNA matches it firmly. Not all rows give a size; the values are once, few, many and, for expanded clones, a class.

v_call: TRBV7-3; j_call: TRBJ2-2; clone_size: NA; d_call: TRBD2; cdr3_nt: TGTGCCAGCACCCAAGCGGGAGGAATCACCGGGGAGCTGTTTTTT; cdr3_aa: CASTQAGGITGELFF
v_call: TRBV4-2; j_call: TRBJ2-7; clone_size: NA; d_call: TRBD1; cdr3_nt: TGTGCCAGCAGCCAAGAACCGGGACAGGGTCTCGACGAGCAGTACTTC; cdr3_aa: CASSQEPGQGLDEQYF
v_call: TRBV19; j_call: TRBJ2-7; clone_size: NA; d_call: NA; cdr3_nt: TGTGCCAGTAGTGAAGGGTCGTCCTACGAGCAGTACTTC; cdr3_aa: CASSEGSSYEQYF
v_call: TRBV29-1; j_call: TRBJ2-7; clone_size: NA; d_call: TRBD1; cdr3_nt: TGCAGCGTTCTAACAGGGGGCGGGGGCTCCTACGAGCAGTACTTC; cdr3_aa: CSVLTGGGGSYEQYF
v_call: TRBV19; j_call: TRBJ2-1; clone_size: NA; d_call: TRBD2; cdr3_nt: TGTGCCTGCAGCGGGCGGGACTACTCCTACAATGAGCAGTTCTTC; cdr3_aa: CACSGRDYSYNEQFF
v_call: TRBV20-1; j_call: TRBJ2-5; clone_size: NA; d_call: TRBD1; cdr3_nt: TGCAGTACAGGGGGGGAGACCCAGTACTTC; cdr3_aa: CSTGGETQYF
v_call: TRBV5-4; j_call: TRBJ2-7; clone_size: NA; d_call: NA; cdr3_nt: TGTGCCAGCAGCTTGGATTTGGGGGGTATTATGTACTTC; cdr3_aa: CASSLDLGGIMYF
v_call: TRBV6-5; j_call: TRBJ1-1; clone_size: NA; d_call: NA; cdr3_nt: TGTGCCTGTTACAGGGACGGCACTGAAGCTTTCTTT; cdr3_aa: CACYRDGTEAFF
v_call: TRBV7-2; j_call: TRBJ2-6; clone_size: NA; d_call: NA; cdr3_nt: TGTGCCAGCAGCTTGGGCGGGGCCAACGTCCTGACTTTC; cdr3_aa: CASSLGGANVLTF
v_call: TRBV2; j_call: TRBJ1-1; clone_size: NA; d_call: NA; cdr3_nt: TGTGCCAGCAGTGAAGCCGGGCGAGCTTTCTTT; cdr3_aa: CASSEAGRAFF
v_call: TRBV15; j_call: TRBJ1-2; clone_size: NA; d_call: TRBD1; cdr3_nt: TGTGCCACCAGCCACAGGGGGGACTATGGCTACACCTTC; cdr3_aa: CATSHRGDYGYTF
v_call: TRBV19; j_call: TRBJ2-7; clone_size: once; d_call: TRBD2; cdr3_nt: TGTGCCAGTAGTACCCCTCTGCGGGCGGGAGAAATCACCCCCTACGAGCAGTACTTC; cdr3_aa: CASSTPLRAGEITPYEQYF
v_call: TRBV2; j_call: TRBJ2-5; clone_size: NA; d_call: TRBD2; cdr3_nt: TGTGCCGCCTCACGACGGCAACTAGCGTACCAAGAGACCCAGTACTTC; cdr3_aa: CAASRRQLAYQETQYF
v_call: TRBV9; j_call: TRBJ2-1; clone_size: NA; d_call: TRBD2; cdr3_nt: TGTGCCAGCAGCGTAGTGGGGACTAGCTACAATGAGCAGTTCTTC; cdr3_aa: CASSVVGTSYNEQFF
v_call: TRBV27; j_call: TRBJ2-2; clone_size: once; d_call: NA; cdr3_nt: TGTGCCAGCAAGTATGGGTTCGACACCGGGGAGCTGTTTTTT; cdr3_aa: CASKYGFDTGELFF
v_call: TRBV19; j_call: TRBJ2-7; clone_size: NA; d_call: NA; cdr3_nt: TGTGCCAGTAGTATAGATTCCTCCGGCTACGAGCAGTACTTC; cdr3_aa: CASSIDSSGYEQYF
v_call: TRBV27; j_call: TRBJ2-3; clone_size: NA; d_call: NA; cdr3_nt: TGTGCCAGCAGTTTAACCTTTAAGCTCCTAAAGGATACGCAGTATTTT; cdr3_aa: CASSLTFKLLKDTQYF
v_call: TRBV5-1; j_call: TRBJ2-7; clone_size: NA; d_call: NA; cdr3_nt: TGCGCCAGCAGCTTGATAGCCTACGAGCAGTACTTC; cdr3_aa: CASSLIAYEQYF
v_call: TRBV7-2; j_call: TRBJ2-1; clone_size: NA; d_call: NA; cdr3_nt: TGTGCCAGCAGCCGTCCAGGACAGCACTACAATGAGCAGTTCTTC; cdr3_aa: CASSRPGQHYNEQFF
v_call: TRBV12-5; j_call: TRBJ2-1; clone_size: NA; d_call: TRBD1; cdr3_nt: TGTGCTAGTGGCCCGGGACAGGGTTACAATGAGCAGTTCTTC; cdr3_aa: CASGPGQGYNEQFF
v_call: TRBV7-9; j_call: TRBJ1-3; clone_size: NA; d_call: TRBD1; cdr3_nt: TGTGCCAGCAGCTTAGGGGACAGCTCTGGAAACACCATATATTTT; cdr3_aa: CASSLGDSSGNTIYF
v_call: TRBV19; j_call: TRBJ1-2; clone_size: NA; d_call: TRBD1; cdr3_nt: TGTGCCAGTAGCACGGGACAGGGGCTGGGGAACTATGGCTACACCTTC; cdr3_aa: CASSTGQGLGNYGYTF
v_call: TRBV27; j_call: TRBJ2-7; clone_size: NA; d_call: NA; cdr3_nt: TGTGCCAGCCGCGAACAGGGAGGGTACGAGCAGTACTTC; cdr3_aa: CASREQGGYEQYF
v_call: TRBV14; j_call: TRBJ2-3; clone_size: once; d_call: TRBD2; cdr3_nt: TGTGCCAGCAGCCAAACGGCGGGAGGGCCAAGCACAGATACGCAGTATTTT; cdr3_aa: CASSQTAGGPSTDTQYF
v_call: TRBV2; j_call: TRBJ2-1; clone_size: NA; d_call: NA; cdr3_nt: TGTGCCAGCACCGGGGAGGCGAGCTCCTACAATGAGCAGTTCTTC; cdr3_aa: CASTGEASSYNEQFF
v_call: TRBV5-1; j_call: TRBJ1-1; clone_size: NA; d_call: NA; cdr3_nt: TGCGCCAGCAGCTTCACGACAGAGAACACTGAAGCTTTCTTT; cdr3_aa: CASSFTTENTEAFF
v_call: TRBV28; j_call: TRBJ2-3; clone_size: NA; d_call: TRBD2; cdr3_nt: TGTGCCAGCAGTCCAGGCGGGAGGGCCAAAGATACGCAGTATTTT; cdr3_aa: CASSPGGRAKDTQYF
v_call: TRBV28; j_call: TRBJ2-1; clone_size: NA; d_call: NA; cdr3_nt: TGTGCCAGCAGATCAGACTTTTACAATGAGCAGTTCTTC; cdr3_aa: CASRSDFYNEQFF
v_call: TRBV19; j_call: TRBJ2-1; clone_size: NA; d_call: TRBD2; cdr3_nt: TGTGCCAGTAGTACCTTCCCCTTTAGCGGGAATATCCTCTACAATGAGCAGTTCTTC; cdr3_aa: CASSTFPFSGNILYNEQFF
v_call: TRBV7-3; j_call: TRBJ2-7; clone_size: once; d_call: TRBD1; cdr3_nt: TGTGCCAGCAGCCCCAGGGGGATCGACGAGCAGTACTTC; cdr3_aa: CASSPRGIDEQYF
v_call: TRBV27; j_call: TRBJ2-5; clone_size: NA; d_call: TRBD2; cdr3_nt: TGTGCCAGCAGTTTGTTCGCGAGCGGGAGGGCTCAGGAGACCCAGTACTTC; cdr3_aa: CASSLFASGRAQETQYF
v_call: TRBV5-1; j_call: TRBJ1-5; clone_size: NA; d_call: NA; cdr3_nt: TGCGCCAGCAGCTTGGACCCTTATCAGCCCCAGCATTTT; cdr3_aa: CASSLDPYQPQHF
v_call: TRBV25-1; j_call: TRBJ2-7; clone_size: NA; d_call: NA; cdr3_nt: TGTGCCAGCAGTGAGACAGGAAACTCCTACGAGCAGTACTTC; cdr3_aa: CASSETGNSYEQYF
v_call: TRBV27; j_call: TRBJ2-1; clone_size: NA; d_call: NA; cdr3_nt: TGTGCCAGCAGTTTAGAAGGGTGGACTTACTCCTACAATGAGCAGTTCTTC; cdr3_aa: CASSLEGWTYSYNEQFF
v_call: TRBV27; j_call: TRBJ2-7; clone_size: NA; d_call: NA; cdr3_nt: TGTGCCAGCAGTGCTTCGAGGGGGGGCGGCACCTACGAGCAGTACTTC; cdr3_aa: CASSASRGGGTYEQYF
v_call: TRBV10-3; j_call: TRBJ1-4; clone_size: NA; d_call: TRBD1; cdr3_nt: TGTGCCATCAGTGACGACAGGGGGGGAACTAATGAAAAACTGTTTTTT; cdr3_aa: CAISDDRGGTNEKLFF
v_call: TRBV11-2; j_call: TRBJ2-1; clone_size: NA; d_call: TRBD2; cdr3_nt: TGTGCCACATCCCGTCTAGCGGAGTACAATGAGCAGTTCTTC; cdr3_aa: CATSRLAEYNEQFF